This T cell receptor beta chain was observed in a study of blood T cell repertoires in COVID-19 (dated by TCRdb to 2019 to 2021). About the study as a whole: The collaborator samples originated in the United States, Italy and Spain and spanned the acute and convalescent phases of COVID-19. A de-identified subject ID, COVID-19 status, age in years and sex were almost always included in the sample metadata. Deeply sampled blood TCRbeta repertoires from subjects exposed to, actively infected with, or recovered from COVID-19 were included in the dataset. Where available, HLA class I and class II types were obtained from metadata supplied by the sample provider rather than from assay-based typing. The material from the prospective study consisted of cDNA or gDNA derived from T cells, B-cell-depleted T cells, or PBMCs. The samples were drawn from the first 160 participants of the ongoing ImmuneRACE study and from 1,200 or so subjects provided by 6 global collaborators. The repertoires were released in a freely available public database intended as a resource for research on the immune response to SARS-CoV-2. General findings and caveats noted by the study authors: Clinical and demographic metadata were provided uncurated, with the amount varying by source and participant.

As regards this clone: The target of this receptor is not known. Mismatch with germline at one junction end may stem from a read error.

The cysteine opens and the phenylalanine closes a CDR3 of 15 amino acids. The sequence is cut down to CDR3 DNA, 45 bases in frame from base 1. From a lookup of the germline V gene (reference sequence), CDR1 and CDR2 are MNHEY and SMNVEV. TCRbeta CDR3 regions were amplified from genomic DNA using the immunoSEQ Assay, a bias-controlled multiplex PCR. For the original study's pipeline: The number of nucleated cells in each sample was estimated from the amplification of reference gene primers within the assay. Sequence reads were collapsed and filtered to measure the absolute abundance of every unique TCRbeta CDR3 rearrangement. For each sample, productive Simpson clonality was calculated as the square root of Simpson's diversity index across productive rearrangements. Held by TCRdb, this immuneACCESS table contains in-frame sequences only and omits some clones. Under half of the omission traces to an unresolved V gene where checked; the cause of the rest is unknown. V and J calls and clone size are given by that table; D and trimming were obtained from the DNA. The sample data list about 16,000 clones, and roughly nine tenths of these were observed just once. 10% of the sample is in the top ten clones.

Collaborating institutions collected whole blood in K2EDTA tubes following their own protocols. For TCRbeta analysis, collaborators shipped samples as frozen whole blood, isolated PBMCs, or DNA extracted from either of those sample types. The sample consisted of peripheral blood. The sequence derives from a man older than 75 with acute or convalescent COVID-19. The V gene is TRBV27 and the J gene is TRBJ1-6; matching of 6 bases hints at TRBD1 as the D gene. The CDR3 sequence is CASSLSGAGNSPLHF. The nucleotides are TGTGCCAGCAGTCTATCGGGGGCAGGTAATTCACCCCTCCACTTT.